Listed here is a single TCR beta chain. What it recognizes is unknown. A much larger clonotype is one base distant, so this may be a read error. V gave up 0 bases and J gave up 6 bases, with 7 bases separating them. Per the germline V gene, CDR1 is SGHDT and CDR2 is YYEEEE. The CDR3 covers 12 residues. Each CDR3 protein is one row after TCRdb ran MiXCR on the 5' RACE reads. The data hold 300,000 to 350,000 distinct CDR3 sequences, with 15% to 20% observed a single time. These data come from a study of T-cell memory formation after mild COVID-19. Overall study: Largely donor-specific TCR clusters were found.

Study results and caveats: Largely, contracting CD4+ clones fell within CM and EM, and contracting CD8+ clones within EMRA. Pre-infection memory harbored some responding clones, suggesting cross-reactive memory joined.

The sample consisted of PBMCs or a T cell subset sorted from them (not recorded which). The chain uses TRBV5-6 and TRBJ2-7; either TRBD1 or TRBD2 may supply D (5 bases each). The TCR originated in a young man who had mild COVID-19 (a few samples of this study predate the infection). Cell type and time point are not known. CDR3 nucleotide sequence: TGTGCCAGCAGCTTGGGAGGGGCCGAGCAGTACGTC. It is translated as CASSLGGAEQYV.